Below, 21 T cell receptor beta chains from the same sample are listed, as sequenced in a study of cytomegalovirus exposure and HLA in healthy donors. The PCR contained 60 Vbeta and 13 Jbeta primers. Sequenced by immunoSEQ multiplex PCR; TCRdb stores in-frame clones only, minus some. The sample holds some 110,000 clones, more than 60% seen once. Sequencing was done on a sample of PBMCs. Receptor source: a woman aged 60 to 75 in good health and CMV-seropositive.

With regard to this clone: Compared with germline, one end of the junction differs, possibly owing to a read error. At the DNA level, this CDR3 is encoded by other sequences in the same sample as well. The chain uses TRBV5-1 and TRBJ2-1; 7 nucleotides align to TRBD2. The CDR3 has 16 amino acids. The germline CDR1 and CDR2 sequences are SGHRS and YFSETQ. The CDR3 nucleotides read TGCGCCAGCAGTTTGGCCCCAGCGGGAACGTACAATGAGCAGTTCTTC. It specifies CASSLAPAGTYNEQFF.

This rearrangement joins TRBV2 to TRBJ1-4; the match to TRBD1 covers 8 bases. Germline trimming cut 1 base from V and 7 bases from J; bases unmatched to any gene: 2. This CDR3 has 14 residues. CDR1 SNHLY and CDR2 FYNNEI come from the germline V gene. The CDR3 coding sequence is TGTGCCAGCAGTGAAGGGACAGGGACTGAAAAACTGTTTTTT. It is translated as CASSEGTGTEKLFF.

This clone appeared a few times. The chain joins TRBV6-4 to TRBJ2-2, with TRBD2 matching 7 bases. CDR1 is MRHNA and CDR2 is SNTAGT in the germline V gene. The CDR3 extends over 15 amino acids. Germline trimming cut 4 bases from V and 4 bases from J; bases unmatched to any gene: 6. CDR3 in DNA: TGTGCCAGCAGTGTTGCTAGCGGAAGCACCGGGGAGCTGTTTTTT. Translated, it gives CASSVASGSTGELFF.

This sequence joins TRBV5-1 and TRBJ2-1, with D possibly TRBD1 on 7 matching bases. CDR1 is SGHRS, CDR2 YFSETQ, per germline. The V end was cut by 4 bases, the J end by 6 bases, with 17 bases between. The CDR3 covers 15 residues. The CDR3 DNA sequence: TGCGCCAGCAGCCGTGTGGCAGGGGGGTTCAATGAGCAGTTCTTC. Encoded protein: CASSRVAGGFNEQFF. The whole variable domain, filled in from reference TRBV5-1 and TRBJ2-1, reads KAGVTQTPRYLIKTRGQQVTLSCSPISGHRSVSWYQQTPGQGLQFLFEYFSETQRNKGNFPGRFSGRQFSNSRSEMNVSTLELGDSALYLCASSRVAGGFNEQFFGPGTRLTVL.

The chain links TRBV30 to TRBJ2-5; weak D call: TRBD1 (6 bases). The end of the DNA aligns better with TRBJ2-7, so the J call may be wrong. Germline CDR1 and CDR2: GTSNPN and SVGIG (reference sequence). The CDR3 totals 14 residues. The CDR3 DNA is TGTGCCTGGAGTCCAGGGGCAGGGAAGGACGAGCAGTACTTC. It is translated as CAWSPGAGKDEQYF.

The rearrangement links TRBV11-1 to TRBJ1-5; no clear D. CDR1 and CDR2 (germline): SGHAT, FQDESV (reference sequence). Deletions cut 4 bases from V and 9 bases from J, with 7 bases between. The CDR3 has 11 amino acids. CDR3 residues: CASSSGGPQHF. As DNA, the CDR3 is TGTGCCAGCAGCTCAGGTGGGCCCCAGCATTTT.

The chain combines TRBV5-1 with TRBJ2-1; 9 positions match TRBD2. With V trimmed by 2 bases and J by 3 bases, 3 bases remained unmatched. The CDR3 totals 15 residues. The germline V gene encodes CDR1 SGHRS and CDR2 YFSETQ. CDR3 sequence reads: CASSLGGGDYNEQFF. For the CDR3, the DNA is TGCGCCAGCAGCTTAGGCGGGGGGGACTACAATGAGCAGTTCTTC.

The chain is built from TRBV4-2 and TRBJ2-1; TRBD2 agrees at 13 bases. CDR1 is LGHNA and CDR2 is YNFKEQ in the germline V gene. The ends lost 1 base at V and 4 bases at J; junction bases unmatched: 7. CDR3 length: 18 residues. The CDR3, as DNA: TGTGCCAGCAGCCAAGGCCCCGGGACTAGCGGGACGTACAATGAGCAGTTCTTC. It translates to CASSQGPGTSGTYNEQFF.

The DNA of the CDR3 is TGCGCCAGCAGCTTTGGGGACACCTACTCTGGAAACACCATATATTTT. Translation gives CASSFGDTYSGNTIYF. The chain employs TRBV5-1 and TRBJ1-3; D may be TRBD1 (6 bases). CDR3 length equals 16 residues. Germline CDR1 SGHRS, CDR2 YFSETQ. Trimming pared 2 bases from V and 0 bases from J, leaving 12 bases between.

This clone was observed a single time. The J gene is TRBJ1-1, the V gene TRBV6-5, with D perhaps matching TRBD1 (5 bases). V shed 5 bases and J shed 3 bases, with 10 bases lying between them. Germline CDR1 and CDR2: MNHEY and SVGAGI. This CDR3 is 13 amino acids long. This chain's CDR3 is CASSVGGYTEAFF. The DNA of the CDR3 is TGTGCCAGCAGTGTCGGGGGTTACACTGAAGCTTTCTTT.

The V call is TRBV10-3, the J call TRBJ1-5; 12 positions agree with TRBD1. The germline V gene has CDR1 ENHRY and CDR2 SYGVKD. This CDR3 spans 17 amino acids. The V gene end was trimmed by 5 bases and the J gene end by 4 bases; junction bases not matched to a gene: 9. The CDR3 reads CAISPGDRGPENQPQHF. CDR3 bases: TGTGCCATCAGTCCGGGGGACAGGGGGCCGGAAAATCAGCCCCAGCATTTT.

This clone came up a few times. Additional DNA sequences in this sample encode the identical CDR3. The rearrangement links TRBV29-1 to TRBJ2-3, with 8 positions matching TRBD1. The CDR3 contains 13 residues. Germline CDR1 reads SQVTM; CDR2 reads ANQGSEA. The V segment lost 6 bases and the J segment 1 base; nucleotides outside the gene matches: 3. The CDR3: CSVSGGGTDTQYF. The CDR3 nucleotides read TGCAGCGTCTCAGGGGGCGGCACAGATACGCAGTATTTT.

The chain has TRBV2 and TRBJ2-2, with 9 bases identical to TRBD2. CDR1 SNHLY and CDR2 FYNNEI come from the germline V gene. This CDR3 has 16 amino acids. V was clipped by 7 bases and J by 2 bases; unmatched bases: 8. CDR3 DNA sequence: TGTGCCAGCAACGAGGGAGCGGGGGGTAACACCGGGGAGCTGTTTTTT. Its protein product is CASNEGAGGNTGELFF. Complete variable domain (other parts from reference TRBV2 and TRBJ2-2): EPEVTQTPSHQVTQMGQEVILRCVPISNHLYFYWYRQILGQKVEFLVSFYNNEISEKSEIFDDQFSVERPDGSNFTLKIRSTKLEDSAMYFCASNEGAGGNTGELFFGEGSRLTVL.

Worth noting for this clone: At one end, the junction sequence differs from germline, possibly due to a read error. The chain is built from TRBV7-9 and TRBJ1-1; unclear D gene. In germline, CDR1 is SEHNR, CDR2 FQNEAQ (reference sequence). This CDR3 has 15 residues. The CDR3 loop is CSSSASQVRNTEAFF. The CDR3 region has the DNA TGTTCCAGCAGCGCTTCCCAGGTACGGAACACTGAAGCTTTCTTT.

This clone was seen only a few times. V and J are TRBV27 and TRBJ2-7; TRBD1 matches at 8 bases. Germline values: CDR1 MNHEY, CDR2 SMNVEV (reference sequence). Trimming removed 3 bases from V and 0 bases from J; junction bases left unmatched: 10. The CDR3 consists of 17 residues. CDR3: CASSFHADRGSSYEQYF. In DNA, the CDR3 is TGTGCCAGCAGTTTCCATGCAGACAGGGGAAGCTCCTACGAGCAGTACTTC.

The chain is built from TRBV19 and TRBJ1-1; 9 nucleotides agree with TRBD1. This CDR3 comprises 14 residues. The V gene end was trimmed by 7 bases and the J gene end by 5 bases; junction bases not matched to a gene: 8. Germline V gene sequence: CDR1 LNHDA, CDR2 SQIVND (reference sequence). CDR3 nucleotides: TGTGCCAGTAACGTGGGACAGGGATGGACTGAAGCTTTCTTT. Amino acid sequence: CASNVGQGWTEAFF.

CDR3 DNA sequence: TGTGCCAGCAGCCGGCAGGCAGGGTATAATTCACCCCTCCACTTT. As protein: CASSRQAGYNSPLHF. V usage is TRBV27 and J usage is TRBJ1-6, with TRBD1 as a possible D gene (5 bases). Germline V CDR1 and CDR2: MNHEY, SMNVEV (reference sequence). Deletions cut 6 bases from V and 4 bases from J, with 13 bases between. The CDR3 has 15 amino acids.

The J gene is TRBJ2-1, the V gene TRBV10-2; possible D gene TRBD1, 8 bases. V was shortened by 3 bases and J by 1 base, with 16 bases between the two germline ends. The germline V gene encodes CDR1 WSHSY and CDR2 SAAADI. The CDR3 totals 17 residues. This CDR3 is CASSDTYRGGSYNEQFF. The CDR3 nucleotides are TGCGCCAGCAGTGACACTTACAGGGGGGGTTCCTACAATGAGCAGTTCTTC.

This chain joins TRBV7-9 and TRBJ2-1; 10 positions match TRBD2. Germline loops: CDR1 SEHNR, CDR2 FQNEAQ (reference sequence). This CDR3 contains 17 residues. V trimming: 5 bases; J trimming: 0 bases; junction bases outside the gene matches: 7. CDR3 in DNA: TGTGCCAGCAGCCGGACTAGCGGAAGGTCCTCCTACAATGAGCAGTTCTTC. This sequence encodes CASSRTSGRSSYNEQFF.

The CDR3 bases are TGTGCCAGCAGCTCGACGGGGGGCCGAGATACGCAGTATTTT. The encoded protein is CASSSTGGRDTQYF. The genes are TRBV11-3 and TRBJ2-3; possibly TRBD2 for D (7 bases). The V and J ends lost 4 bases and 5 bases respectively, with 13 bases between them. The CDR3 sequence is 14 residues long. The V gene's germline CDR1 is SGHNT and CDR2 YENEEA.

The chain links TRBV9 to TRBJ2-7; D may be TRBD1 (6 bases). V lost 4 bases and J lost 2, with 19 bases in between. Per the germline V gene, CDR1 is SGDLS and CDR2 is YYNGEE. The CDR3 totals 16 residues. CDR3 DNA sequence: TGTGCCAGCAGCTTAACAGGGTTTGAAGACACCTACGAGCAGTACTTC. As protein: CASSLTGFEDTYEQYF.